This T cell receptor (beta chain) was found in a study of identical twins. Findings of the study overall: For monozygotic twins, models underestimated out-of-frame TCR alpha sharing. In beta out-of-frame sequences, the excess sharing between twins was weaker. Clonotypes of the beta chain that were abundant in cord blood carried fewer insertions (memory repertoires showed none).

Details on this clonotype: Its antigen is unidentified.

Unique molecular identifiers were present on cDNA, and template switching added a universal primer site. TCRdb processed the 5' RACE reads anew with MiXCR; each CDR3 protein has one entry. This sample yields about 530,000 distinct CDR3 sequences, of which nearly 15% are seen a single time; around 0.48% belongs to the top ten. The CDR3 runs 13 residues. The germline CDR1 and CDR2 sequences are LNHNV and YYDKDF (reference sequence). V was clipped by 1 base and J by 6 bases, with 7 bases between them. The same sample was also studied in work on yellow fever vaccine responses in identical twins.

The sequence was collected from a woman under 30 in good health. Input material: CD4+ T cells sorted from blood. The chain has TRBV15 and TRBJ1-5, with no clear D. The CDR3 is CATSRGAGQPQHF. CDR3 in DNA: TGTGCCACCAGCAGAGGGGCTGGTCAGCCCCAGCATTTT.